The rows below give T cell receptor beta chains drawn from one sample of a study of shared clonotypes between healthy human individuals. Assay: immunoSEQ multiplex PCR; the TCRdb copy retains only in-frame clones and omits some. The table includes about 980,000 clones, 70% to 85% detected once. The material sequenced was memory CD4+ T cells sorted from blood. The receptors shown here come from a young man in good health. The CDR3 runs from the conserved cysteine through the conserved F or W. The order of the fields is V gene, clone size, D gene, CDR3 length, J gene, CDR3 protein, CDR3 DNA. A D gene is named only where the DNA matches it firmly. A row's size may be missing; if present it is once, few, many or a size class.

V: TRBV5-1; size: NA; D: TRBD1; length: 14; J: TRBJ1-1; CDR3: CASRDQGAGSEAFF; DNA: TGCGCCAGCAGGGATCAGGGGGCGGGGTCTGAAGCTTTCTTT
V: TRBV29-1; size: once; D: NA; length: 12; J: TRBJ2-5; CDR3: CSVQQGGETQYF; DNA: TGCAGCGTCCAACAAGGGGGAGAGACCCAGTACTTC
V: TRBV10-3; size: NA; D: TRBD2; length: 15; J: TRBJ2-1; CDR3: CAIGDGRATYNEQFF; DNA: TGTGCCATCGGTGACGGGAGGGCGACATACAATGAGCAGTTCTTC
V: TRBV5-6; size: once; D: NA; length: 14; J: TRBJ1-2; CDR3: CASSLTGGKYGYTF; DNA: TGTGCCAGCAGCTTGACAGGTGGGAAGTATGGCTACACCTTC
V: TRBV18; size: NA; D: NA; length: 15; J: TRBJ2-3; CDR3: CASSPRQSDTDTQYF; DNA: TGTGCCAGCTCACCCCGACAGAGCGACACAGATACGCAGTATTTT
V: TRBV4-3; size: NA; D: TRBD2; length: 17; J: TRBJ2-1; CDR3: CASSPAGTSGRSAEQFF; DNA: TGCGCCAGCAGCCCAGCCGGGACTAGCGGGAGGTCTGCTGAGCAGTTCTTC
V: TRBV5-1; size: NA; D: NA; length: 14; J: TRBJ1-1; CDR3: CASSFSEGNTEAFF; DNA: TGCGCCAGCAGCTTTTCGGAAGGGAACACTGAAGCTTTCTTT
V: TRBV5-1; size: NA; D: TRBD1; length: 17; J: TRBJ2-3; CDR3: CASSALLGGRDTDTQYF; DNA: TGCGCCAGCAGCGCCCTGCTAGGGGGCCGGGACACAGATACGCAGTATTTT
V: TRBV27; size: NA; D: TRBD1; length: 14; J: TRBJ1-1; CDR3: CASRLTGLGAEAFF; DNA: TGTGCCAGCAGACTGACAGGGCTAGGGGCTGAAGCTTTCTTT
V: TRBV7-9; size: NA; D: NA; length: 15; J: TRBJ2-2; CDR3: CASRTQGRNTGELFF; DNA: TGTGCCAGCAGGACGCAGGGGAGAAACACCGGGGAGCTGTTTTTT
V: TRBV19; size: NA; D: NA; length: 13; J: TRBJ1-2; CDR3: CASSISGVPGYTF; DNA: TGTGCCAGTAGTATATCCGGGGTTCCCGGCTACACCTTC
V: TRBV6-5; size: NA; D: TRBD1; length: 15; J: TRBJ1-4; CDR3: CASSYGGGTGEKLFF; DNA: TGTGCCAGCAGTTACGGTGGTGGGACAGGGGAAAAACTGTTTTTT
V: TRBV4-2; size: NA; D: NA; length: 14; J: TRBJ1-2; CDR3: CASSQASSNYGYTF; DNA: TGTGCCAGCAGCCAGGCCAGTTCTAACTATGGCTACACCTTC
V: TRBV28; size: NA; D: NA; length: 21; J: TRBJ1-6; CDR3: CASSPPRWVDAAARYNSPLHF; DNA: TGTGCCAGCAGTCCCCCCCGCTGGGTAGACGCTGCGGCCAGGTATAATTCACCCCTCCACTTT
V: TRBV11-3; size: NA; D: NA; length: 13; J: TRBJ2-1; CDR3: CASSSEGRLEQFF; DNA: TGTGCCAGCAGCTCTGAAGGCCGTCTTGAGCAGTTCTTC
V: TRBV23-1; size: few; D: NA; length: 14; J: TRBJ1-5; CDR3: CASSPVSGDQPQHF; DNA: TGCGCCAGCAGTCCCGTATCGGGGGATCAGCCCCAGCATTTT
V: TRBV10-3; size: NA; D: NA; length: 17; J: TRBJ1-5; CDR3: CAISESNFPMGVQPQHF; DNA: TGTGCCATCAGTGAGTCGAATTTCCCCATGGGAGTTCAGCCCCAGCATTTT
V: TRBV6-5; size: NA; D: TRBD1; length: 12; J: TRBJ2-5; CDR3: CASRTGSGTQYF; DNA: TGTGCCAGCAGGACAGGGTCAGGGACCCAGTACTTC
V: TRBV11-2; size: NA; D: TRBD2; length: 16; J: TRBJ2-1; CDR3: CASSQTLAGGYNEQFF; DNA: TGTGCCAGCAGCCAAACGCTAGCGGGGGGGTACAATGAGCAGTTCTTC
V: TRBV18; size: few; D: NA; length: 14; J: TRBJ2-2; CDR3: CASSPYSLTGELFF; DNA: TGTGCCAGCTCACCATACTCCCTCACCGGGGAGCTGTTTTTT
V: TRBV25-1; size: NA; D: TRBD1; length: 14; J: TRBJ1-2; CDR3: CASSEFGTGVGYTF; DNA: TGTGCCAGCAGTGAATTCGGGACAGGGGTAGGCTACACCTTC
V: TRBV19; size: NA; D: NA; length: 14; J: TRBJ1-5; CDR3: CASSTPLSNQPQHF; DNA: TGTGCCAGTAGTACACCCCTTAGCAATCAGCCCCAGCATTTT
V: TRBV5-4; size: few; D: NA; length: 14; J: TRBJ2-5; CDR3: CASRRREVQETQYF; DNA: TGTGCCAGCAGACGTAGGGAGGTTCAAGAGACCCAGTACTTC
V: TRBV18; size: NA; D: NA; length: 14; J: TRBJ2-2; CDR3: CASSPDRITGELFF; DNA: TGTGCCAGCTCACCAGACAGGATCACCGGGGAGCTGTTTTTT
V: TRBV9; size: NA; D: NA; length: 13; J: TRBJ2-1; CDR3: CASSGGQYNEQFF; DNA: TGTGCCAGCAGCGGCGGACAGTACAATGAGCAGTTCTTC
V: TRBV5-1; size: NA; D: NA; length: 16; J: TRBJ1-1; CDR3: CASSLEIRGAGTEAFF; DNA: TGCGCCAGCAGCTTAGAGATCAGGGGCGCTGGGACTGAAGCTTTCTTT
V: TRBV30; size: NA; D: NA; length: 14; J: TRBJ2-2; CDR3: CAWRARGTTGELFF; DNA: TGTGCCTGGAGAGCCCGGGGGACGACCGGGGAGCTGTTTTTT
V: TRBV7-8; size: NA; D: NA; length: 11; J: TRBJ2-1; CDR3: CASSTNFGQFF; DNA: TGTGCCAGCAGCACAAACTTTGGGCAGTTCTTC
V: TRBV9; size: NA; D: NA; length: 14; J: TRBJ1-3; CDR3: CASSVDDSGNTIYF; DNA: TGTGCCAGCAGCGTAGATGACTCTGGAAACACCATATATTTT
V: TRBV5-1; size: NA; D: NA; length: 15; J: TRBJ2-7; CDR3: CASSLEWQGPYEQYF; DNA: TGCGCCAGCAGCTTGGAGTGGCAGGGGCCCTACGAGCAGTACTTC
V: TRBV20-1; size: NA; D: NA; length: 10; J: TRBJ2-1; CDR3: CSAEINEQFF; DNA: TGCAGTGCTGAGATCAATGAGCAGTTCTTC
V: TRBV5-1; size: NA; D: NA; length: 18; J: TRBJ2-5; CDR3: CASSLGRQTPTLQETQYF; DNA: TGCGCCAGCAGCTTGGGAAGGCAGACCCCTACATTACAAGAGACCCAGTACTTC
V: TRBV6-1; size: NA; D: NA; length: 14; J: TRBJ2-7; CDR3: CASSYRTYSYEQYF; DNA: TGTGCCAGCAGCTATCGCACCTACTCCTACGAGCAGTACTTC
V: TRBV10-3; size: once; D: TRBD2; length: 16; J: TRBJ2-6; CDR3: CATESVAGGGANVLTF; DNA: TGTGCCACCGAATCCGTAGCGGGAGGTGGGGCCAACGTCCTGACTTTC
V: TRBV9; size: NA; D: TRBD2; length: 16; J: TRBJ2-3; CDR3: CASSVGLAGEGDTQYF; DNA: TGTGCCAGCAGCGTAGGGCTAGCGGGAGAAGGGGATACGCAGTATTTT
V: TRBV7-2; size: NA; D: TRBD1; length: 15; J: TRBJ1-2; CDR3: CASSYGTGANYGYTF; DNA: TGTGCCAGCAGCTATGGTACAGGGGCTAACTATGGCTACACCTTC
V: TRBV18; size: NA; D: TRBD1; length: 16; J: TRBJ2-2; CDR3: CASSPGQGRDTGELFF; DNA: TGTGCCAGCTCACCAGGACAGGGACGGGACACCGGGGAGCTGTTTTTT
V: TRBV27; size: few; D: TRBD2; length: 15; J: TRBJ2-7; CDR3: CASSATASGRHEQYF; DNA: TGTGCCAGCAGCGCTACGGCCAGCGGGAGGCACGAGCAGTACTTC
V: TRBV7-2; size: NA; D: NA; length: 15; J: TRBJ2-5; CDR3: CASSLGVSGPETQYF; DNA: TGTGCCAGCAGCTTAGGAGTCTCGGGGCCAGAGACCCAGTACTTC
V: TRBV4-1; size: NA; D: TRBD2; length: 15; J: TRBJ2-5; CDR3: CASSQDPTSGETQYF; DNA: TGCGCCAGCAGCCAAGATCCGACTAGCGGAGAGACCCAGTACTTC
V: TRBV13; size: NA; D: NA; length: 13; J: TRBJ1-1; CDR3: CASSFGGKTEAFF; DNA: TGTGCCAGCAGCTTTGGGGGGAAGACTGAAGCTTTCTTT
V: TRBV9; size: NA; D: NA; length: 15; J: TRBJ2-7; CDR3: CASSQPGTGDHEQYF; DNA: TGTGCCAGCAGCCAACCCGGGACGGGGGACCACGAGCAGTACTTC
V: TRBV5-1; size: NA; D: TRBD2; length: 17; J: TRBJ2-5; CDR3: CASSFYGTSGSGETQYF; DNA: TGCGCCAGCAGCTTCTACGGGACTAGCGGGAGTGGGGAGACCCAGTACTTC
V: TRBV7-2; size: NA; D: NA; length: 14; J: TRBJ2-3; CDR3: CASSKGLPGDTQYF; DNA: TGTGCCAGCAGCAAGGGACTCCCGGGAGATACGCAGTATTTT
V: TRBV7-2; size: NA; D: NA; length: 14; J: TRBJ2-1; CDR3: CASGAVSRYNEQFF; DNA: TGTGCCAGCGGAGCAGTAAGTAGGTACAATGAGCAGTTCTTC
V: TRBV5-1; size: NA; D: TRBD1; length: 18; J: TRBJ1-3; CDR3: CASSPGIRQGFSGNTIYF; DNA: TGCGCCAGCAGCCCGGGAATTCGACAGGGGTTCTCTGGAAACACCATATATTTT
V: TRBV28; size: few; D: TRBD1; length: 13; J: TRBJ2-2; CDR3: CAGQGSNTGELFF; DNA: TGTGCCGGACAGGGGTCGAACACCGGGGAGCTGTTTTTT
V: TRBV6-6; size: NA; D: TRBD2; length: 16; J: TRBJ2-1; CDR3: CASSPGTSGGANEQFF; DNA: TGTGCCAGCAGTCCCGGGACTAGCGGGGGGGCTAATGAGCAGTTCTTC
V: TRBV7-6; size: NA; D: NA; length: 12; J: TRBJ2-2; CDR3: CASSTQGRELFF; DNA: TGTGCCAGCAGTACACAGGGAAGGGAGCTGTTTTTT
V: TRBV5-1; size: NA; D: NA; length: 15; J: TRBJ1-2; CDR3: CASSPPIGANYGYTF; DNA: TGCGCCAGCAGCCCACCGATTGGGGCTAACTATGGCTACACCTTC